This T cell receptor beta chain was recovered during a study of cytomegalovirus exposure and HLA in healthy donors. Trimming pared 5 bases from V and 9 bases from J, leaving 20 bases between. CDR1 MNHEY and CDR2 SMNVEV come from the germline V gene (reference sequence). The CDR3 is 16 residues long. Notes on this clone: Its antigen is not known.

Points from the study as a whole: Analysis performed later found about 18,000 TCR beta sequences associated with HLA alleles at 0.05 false discovery rate.

The PCR used 60 Vbeta and 13 Jbeta primers. Sequenced by immunoSEQ multiplex PCR; TCRdb stores in-frame clones only, minus some. This table holds some 150,000 clones, about four fifths found once. This TCR derives from a male donor in good health and CMV-seronegative. The sequencing input was PBMCs. V usage is TRBV27 and J usage is TRBJ1-6, with a tentative D call TRBD1 (6 bases). CDR3 DNA: TGTGCCAGCAGTGCACGGGGGGGACACTTAGGTTCACCCCTCCACTTT. It specifies CASSARGGHLGSPLHF.